This section outlines one T cell receptor beta chain sequence together with its context. Its cognate antigen has yet to be identified. Per-base qualities were not stored, and no clone one base away is much larger. The donors were around 39 Caucasian individuals from Russia, aged roughly 6 to 100 years, who were systemically healthy. Each donor gave ten milliliters of peripheral blood, drawn into EDTA-treated Vacutainer tubes. PBMCs were isolated by Ficoll-Paque density-gradient centrifugation, with at least 6 million obtained per sample. Trizol reagent was used to extract total RNA from PBMCs, with at least 5 micrograms per sample. The percentages of naive CD45RAhigh/CD27high T cells were determined by flow cytometry on a PBMC aliquot from every donor. This entry belongs to a study of blood T cells in healthy people across ages (dated by TCRdb to between 2014 and 2016). Study-level background: In model experiments, template switching captured about one uniquely barcoded TCR beta cDNA molecule for every two T cells. Age-related changes in TCR beta repertoire diversity were measured in the study by deep sequencing normalized with unique cDNA molecular identifiers. Two additional independent replicas of 1 million unique cDNA reads from the same blood draw were analyzed for two donors (one aged 18 to 30 and one aged 80 or older). Four age groups were formed from the donors: young (average approximately 15 years), middle-aged (around 37), aged (approximately 60) and long-lived (82). Findings and caveats that apply to the study as a whole: There was a strong correlation between observed TCR beta diversity and the percentage of naive T cells measured by flow cytometry. Observed TCR beta diversity per million T cells fell roughly linearly with age, and a significant reduction was already apparent by age around 40. Donor CMV infection status was unknown, potentially confounding age-related changes in expanded clonotypes. Conclusive comparison of naive and antigen-experienced compartments was prevented by the profiling of bulk unsorted PBMCs. Compared with the aged group, more naive CD4+ T cells, fewer expanded clones and increased TCR diversity were shown by the long-lived group, suggesting age selection. Total diversity estimates from one million sequenced T cells were considered lower bounds and underestimates.

The library was made by 5' RACE. For sequencing, an Illumina HiSeq 2500 was employed. A second PCR of about 6 to 11 cycles was run with a J-beta primer mix and a sample-barcoded 5' primer. Each TCR beta cDNA molecule received a unique molecular identifier from a template-switch 5' adaptor carrying 12 random nucleotides. At least 2.5 million CDR3-containing paired-end reads were obtained from each sample. All of the RNA was converted into first-strand cDNA using the Mint cDNA synthesis kit, with a TRBC-specific oligonucleotide serving as the primer. Following uracil-DNA glycosylase treatment, all cDNA underwent a first 18-cycle PCR with the universal primers M1SS and BC2_uni_R. Regarding the original processing steps: For normalization, 1 million high-quality reads were randomly selected from each sample, with every read carrying a distinct molecular identifier. Reads with shared molecular identifiers were discarded instead of being binned into consensus sequences. MiTCR, with a Q25 quality threshold and the strictest error-elimination algorithm, was used for CDR3 identification, clonotype clustering and error correction. A nonparametric unseen species model with Euler transformation was used to estimate a lower bound on total TCR beta diversity. The public sequencing data were trimmed at Q25 with fastp and processed into clonotypes with MiXCR by TCRdb, which kept only in-frame beta chains. For every CDR3 protein sequence, its rows merge into one entry that carries the most common genes and DNA. Here the V and J calls rest on TCRdb's processing, not on the authors' analysis. The sample yields approximately 580,000 distinct CDR3 sequences; around 24% were counted once. The ten largest make up around 10% of the sample.

Separately, the same data were catalogued under a study of T cells of mothers and their children. The second study's authors report: Nine systemically healthy Caucasian individuals served as donors, namely three mothers together with their six children. cDNA synthesis consumed the entire amount of extracted RNA, loaded at around 1.5 ug RNA in each 15 ul reaction. In the second PCR, the M1S primer added sample barcodes and 2-4 random nucleotides. Each mother yielded over 8.5 million TCR beta CDR3 reads and each child 2.5 million to 3 million reads. Thymic selection shapes the output of TCR recombination in a similar way in related and unrelated pairs, and inherited differences have a minor effect. Normalized repertoire overlap was always found to be slightly, but never significantly, higher in related mother-child pairs than in unrelated mother-child pairs. Persistent microchimeric T cell clones were not detected, at a sensitivity of around 99 clones per million clonotypes. In the study, deep NGS was used to compare the TCR beta repertoires of mothers and children, and features distinguishing related mother-child pairs from unrelated individuals were sought. Mothers averaged about 40 +/- 4 years of age and children averaged around 10 +/- 4 years. Libraries were sequenced on Illumina HiSeq 2000 with 100+100 nt paired-end reads after adapter ligation with NEBNext reagents. To prevent cross-contamination, the mother and child libraries were prepared a month apart and were sequenced in separate runs. For each donor, somewhere between roughly 500,000 and 2,100,000 distinct TCR beta clonotypes were identified. Naive TCR beta clonotypes were estimated from low-frequency clonotypes matched to each donor's FACS-determined naive share, without sorting.

The TCR comes from a boy younger than 18 in good health. The sample taken for sequencing was blood.

The CDR3 reads CASSLVTAEGLLPGNEQFF. Read as DNA, the sequence is TGTGCCAGCAGCTTAGTGACAGCGGAGGGGCTCCTACCGGGAAATGAGCAGTTCTTC. The chain couples TRBV7-2 to TRBJ2-1; matching of 6 bases hints at TRBD2 as the D gene. CDR1 and CDR2 (SGHTA, FQGNSA) derive from the germline V gene. Its CDR3 holds 19 amino acids, cysteine through phenylalanine. Only the CDR3 portion is preserved as DNA: 57 bases, with reading frame beginning at the first base. Relative to germline, V is 1 base shorter and J is 7 bases shorter, with 26 bases between their ends.